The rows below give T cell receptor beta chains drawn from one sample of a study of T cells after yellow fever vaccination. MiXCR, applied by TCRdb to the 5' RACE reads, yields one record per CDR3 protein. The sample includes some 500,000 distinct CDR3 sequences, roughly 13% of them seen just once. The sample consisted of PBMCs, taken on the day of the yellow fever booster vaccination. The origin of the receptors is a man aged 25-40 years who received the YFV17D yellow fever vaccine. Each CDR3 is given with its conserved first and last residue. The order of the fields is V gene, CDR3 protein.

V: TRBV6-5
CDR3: CASSYSGPPSSYNEQFF

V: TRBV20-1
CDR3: CSAPQPYTNEQYF

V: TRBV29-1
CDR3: CSVGRGGTGELFF

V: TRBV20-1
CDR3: CSARDASVHANTGELFF

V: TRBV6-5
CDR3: CASRALATQYF

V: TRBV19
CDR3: CASSVDASTGELFF

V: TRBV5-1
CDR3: CASSLAPGWETQYF

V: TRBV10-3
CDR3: CAISGGGSGGNEQFF

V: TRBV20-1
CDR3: CSASNRASSTDTQYF

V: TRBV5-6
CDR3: CASSPSAGELFF

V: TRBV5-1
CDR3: CASKLGTGVNEQFF

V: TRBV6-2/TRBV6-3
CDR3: CASSNKTGSYNEQFF

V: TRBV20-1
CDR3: CSARDLGRKSQPQHF

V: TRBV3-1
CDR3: CASSVATAAAEAFF

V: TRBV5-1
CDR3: CASSLEAGFPGELFF

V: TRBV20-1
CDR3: CSALAATKETQYF

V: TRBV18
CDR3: CASSPGTATNTGELFF

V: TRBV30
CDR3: CAWSVLRRTARVTGELFF

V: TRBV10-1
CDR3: CASSDTGGRTGELFF

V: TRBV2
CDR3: CASSESPGTGGPYEQYF

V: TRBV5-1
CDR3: CASCIGLAAPKGETQYF

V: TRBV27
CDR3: CASLTAVTGELFF

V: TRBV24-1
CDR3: CATSYQAEAFF

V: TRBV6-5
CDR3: CASSYSMWGGELFF

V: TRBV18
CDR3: CASSPGQYTGELFF

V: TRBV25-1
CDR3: CASSESGVDEQYF

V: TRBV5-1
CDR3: CASSLGFTYEQYF

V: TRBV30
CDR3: CAWSLGLSNRAYEQYF

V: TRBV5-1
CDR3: CASSQGLAGELGQFF

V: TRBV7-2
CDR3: CASSLPTGYSNEQFF

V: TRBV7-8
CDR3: CASSSRSGTPYEQYF

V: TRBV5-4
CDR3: CASSQRLGAPPFF

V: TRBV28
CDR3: CASTGGNEQFF

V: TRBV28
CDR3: CASSLGQGLPGRSDTQYF

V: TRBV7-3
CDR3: CASSLEEGSSYEQYF

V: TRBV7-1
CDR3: CSSSIRWRAPTTSGKSTDTQYF

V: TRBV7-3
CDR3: CASSLKEGRNIQYF

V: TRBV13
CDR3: CASSFSVELRYEQYF